A single sample gave rise to the 11 T cell receptor beta chains below, sequenced in a study of identical twins. In TCRdb, the 5' RACE reads were re-called with MiXCR into one record per CDR3 protein. The table includes fewer than 450,000 distinct CDR3 sequences, 9% detected once. Sequencing used naive T cells sorted from blood. These receptors came from a woman aged 45-60 years in good health.

This clonotype was recorded a few times. The V and J genes are TRBV11-3 and TRBJ2-5; 9 nucleotides align to TRBD1. CDR3 length: 17 amino acids. With 6 bases clipped from V and 5 bases from J, the junction kept 16 bases outside the gene matches. The V gene's germline CDR1 is SGHNT and CDR2 YENEEA. The CDR3 sequence is CASRGTFGTGRGETQYF. DNA of the CDR3: TGTGCCAGCAGGGGAACTTTCGGGACAGGGCGAGGGGAGACCCAGTACTTC.

V gene TRBV5-1 combines with J gene TRBJ2-5, with D possibly TRBD2 on 6 matching bases. Germline V lookup: CDR1 SGHRS, CDR2 YFSETQ. V was trimmed by 0 bases and J by 2 bases, leaving 11 bases between them. There are 15 residues in the CDR3. This CDR3 is CASSLVGSGQETQYF. The CDR3 nucleotides are TGCGCCAGCAGCTTGGTTGGGAGCGGGCAAGAGACCCAGTACTTC. Filled out from reference TRBV5-1 and TRBJ2-5, the complete variable domain reads KAGVTQTPRYLIKTRGQQVTLSCSPISGHRSVSWYQQTPGQGLQFLFEYFSETQRNKGNFPGRFSGRQFSNSRSEMNVSTLELGDSALYLCASSLVGSGQETQYFGPGTRLLVL.

On this clonotype: A much larger clone lies one base from this, so it may be a read error. This likely comes from a read error, as the CDR3 has no conserved phenylalanine or tryptophan at its end. The chain couples TRBV10-3 to TRBJ1-1, with D maybe TRBD1 (5 bases). In germline, CDR1 is ENHRY, CDR2 SYGVKD. There are 12 residues in the CDR3. Trimming removed 3 bases at V and 5 bases at J, with 7 bases between. CDR3 amino acids: CAISDGGTEAFC. The CDR3 bases are TGTGCCATCAGTGATGGGGGGACTGAAGCTTTCTGT.

This clonotype was counted at least ten times. This chain joins TRBV12-3 or TRBV12-4 and TRBJ1-5; 7 nucleotides line up with TRBD1. The V gene end was trimmed by 6 bases and the J gene end by 1 base; junction bases not matched to a gene: 6. This CDR3 region has 15 residues. The CDR3 coding sequence is TGTGCCAGCAGCTGGACAGGCGAAAGCAATCAGCCCCAGCATTTT. Its protein product is CASSWTGESNQPQHF.

This clonotype occurred a few times. The chain employs TRBV5-6 and TRBJ2-1, with 7 nucleotides matching TRBD1. Germline V gene data show CDR1 as SGHDT and CDR2 as YYEEEE. The trim removed 4 bases at V and 6 bases at J, leaving 7 bases unmatched. CDR3 length: 14 residues. The CDR3 loop is CASSRGPGVNEQFF. CDR3 DNA: TGTGCCAGCAGCAGGGGGCCCGGGGTCAATGAGCAGTTCTTC.

This clonotype was found a few times. This sequence joins TRBV3-1 and TRBJ1-2; TRBD1 matches 9 bases. This CDR3 contains 13 residues. Germline CDR1 reads LGHDT; CDR2 reads YNNKEL (reference sequence). Trimming took 4 bases from V and 8 from J; bases not matched to a gene: 5. DNA of the CDR3: TGTGCCAGCAGCCGGATACAGGGGGCCGGCTACACCTTC. This encodes CASSRIQGAGYTF. Based on the CDR3 plus reference TRBV3-1 and TRBJ1-2, the full variable domain is DTAVSQTPKYLVTQMGNDKSIKCEQNLGHDTMYWYKQDSKKFLKIMFSYNNKELIINETVPNRFSPKSPDKAHLNLHINSLELGDSAVYFCASSRIQGAGYTFGSGTRLTVV.

The genes are TRBV24-1 and TRBJ2-7; D is unresolved. This CDR3 is 9 amino acids long. Germline V gene data show CDR1 as KGHDR and CDR2 as SFDVKD. The CDR3 DNA reads TGTGCCACCAGTGATCAAGGATCCGTC. Translated: CATSDQGSV.

This clonotype has more than one count but fewer than ten. J is TRBJ1-1 and V is TRBV30, with 7 bases fitting TRBD1. This CDR3 region has 11 residues. Germline CDR1 and CDR2: GTSNPN and SVGIG (reference sequence). With 6 bases clipped from V and 8 bases from J, the junction kept 6 bases outside the gene matches. The CDR3 bases are TGTGCCTGCGCGCCGGACAGGGAAGCTTTCTTT. This encodes CACAPDREAFF.

This clonotype was observed at least ten times. This chain connects TRBV10-3 to TRBJ2-5; 7 bases match TRBD1. This CDR3 is built from 12 residues. Trimming at V came to 10 bases and at J to 1 base, leaving 3 bases not matched to a gene. The germline V gene has CDR1 ENHRY and CDR2 SYGVKD. In DNA, the CDR3 is TGTGCCAGCCGGGACAGCCAAGAGACCCAGTACTTC. Residues: CASRDSQETQYF.

The V gene is TRBV11-2, the J gene TRBJ2-4; 11 positions match TRBD2. V lost 5 bases to trimming and J lost 3 bases; unmatched junction nucleotides: 15. The CDR3 is made up of 19 amino acids. Germline-derived CDR1 and CDR2 are SGHAT and FQNNGV. In DNA form, the CDR3 reads TGTGCCAGCAGCCACCTACTAGCGGGAGTTGGGTTTGACAAAAACATTCAGTACTTC. Encoded protein: CASSHLLAGVGFDKNIQYF.

The gene calls are TRBV5-1 and TRBJ2-1; D unresolved. This CDR3 is built from 15 residues. From germline, CDR1 is SGHRS and CDR2 YFSETQ. V lost 2 bases, J lost 3 bases, and 12 bases lay in between. The CDR3, as DNA: TGCGCCAGCAGCTTCGCAGCACAAGGCTACAATGAGCAGTTCTTC. Its translation: CASSFAAQGYNEQFF.